This T cell receptor (beta chain) was captured by sequencing in a study of graft-versus-host responses after intestinal transplantation. Germline CDR1 is SGHDN and CDR2 is FVKESK. The V gene end was trimmed by 4 bases and the J gene end by 7 bases; junction bases not matched to a gene: 9. The CDR3 sequence is 14 residues long. Sequencing used immunoSEQ multiplex PCR; TCRdb keeps in-frame clones, though not all of them. Among 4,500 to 5,500 clones, about 25% were seen once, and the ten largest hold around a quarter. Co-plated with 200,000 CFSE-labeled responder cells were 200,000 irradiated, violet-dye-labeled stimulator cells.

The rearrangement joins TRBV14 to TRBJ1-2; 7 nucleotides agree with TRBD1. Sequences were derived from alloreactive CD8+ T cells from a mixed lymphocyte reaction culture, sampled before transplantation. Documented subset: CFSE-low proliferating T cells sorted from roughly 6-day pre-transplant mixed lymphocyte reaction (GvH or HvG direction). This sequence originates from a human patient who was an organ donor for intestinal transplantation. CDR3: CASSRVGQPCGYTF. The DNA for the CDR3 is TGTGCCAGCAGCCGGGTGGGACAGCCGTGTGGCTACACCTTC.